The entry that follows covers one TCR beta chain sequence. Its antigen remains unknown. This sample is part of a study of CD4 T cells in relation to SARS-CoV-2 and coronaviruses. J lost 0 bases, V lost 0 bases, and 8 bases had no gene match. The CDR3 length is 17 residues. From germline, CDR1 is GTSNPN and CDR2 SVGIG (reference sequence). Sorted naive or memory CD4+ cells met CEF peptides for over 9 days. TCRdb keeps only in-frame clones here, not all; method: immunoSEQ multiplex PCR. The repertoire holds 36,000 or so clones, with over 70% as singletons. Sequenced input: memory CD4+ T cells from PBMCs, cultured in vitro. The receptor's source is an adult with COVID-19. The chain recombines TRBV30 with TRBJ2-3; 8 positions agree with TRBD1. In nucleotides, the CDR3 is TGTGCCTGGAGTGTAGGCTGGCAGGGGGCCAGCACAGATACGCAGTATTTT. Translated: CAWSVGWQGASTDTQYF.